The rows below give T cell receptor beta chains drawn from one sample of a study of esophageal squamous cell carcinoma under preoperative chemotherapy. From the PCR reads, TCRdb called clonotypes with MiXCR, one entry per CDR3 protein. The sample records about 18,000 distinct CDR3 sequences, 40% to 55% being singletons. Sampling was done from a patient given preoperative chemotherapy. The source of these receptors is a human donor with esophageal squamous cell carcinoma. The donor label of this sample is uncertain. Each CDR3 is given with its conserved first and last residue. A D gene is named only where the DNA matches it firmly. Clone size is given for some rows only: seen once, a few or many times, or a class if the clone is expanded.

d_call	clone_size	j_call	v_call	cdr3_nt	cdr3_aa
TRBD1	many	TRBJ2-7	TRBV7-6	TGTGCCAGCAGCCAGACAGGGCAGGACTTGCACGAGCAGTACTTC	CASSQTGQDLHEQYF
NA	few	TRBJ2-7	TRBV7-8	TGTGCCAGCAGAGGGACACCCACAGGGTACGAGCAGTACTTC	CASRGTPTGYEQYF
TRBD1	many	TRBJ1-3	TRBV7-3	TGTGCCAGCAGCGCGGGACAGGGAAACACCATATATTTT	CASSAGQGNTIYF
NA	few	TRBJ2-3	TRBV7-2	TGTGCCAGCAGCTTAGGGACATTAATGGCAGATACGCAGTATTTT	CASSLGTLMADTQYF
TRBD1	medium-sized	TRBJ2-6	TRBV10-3	TGTGCCGTGCGGGACAGGTTCTTCTCTGGGGCCAACGTCCTGACTTTC	CAVRDRFFSGANVLTF
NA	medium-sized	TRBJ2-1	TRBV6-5	TGTGCCAGCAGTTCCTATAGGAAACCACCTATCTACAATGAGCAGTTCTTC	CASSSYRKPPIYNEQFF
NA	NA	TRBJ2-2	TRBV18	TGTGCCAGCTCTTACGGACAGCTTGTAGGGGAGCTGTTTTTT	CASSYGQLVGELFF
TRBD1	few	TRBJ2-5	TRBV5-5	TGTGCCAGCAGCTTGCTTACAGGGGGGAGCAGTGGGGAGACCCAGTACTTC	CASSLLTGGSSGETQYF
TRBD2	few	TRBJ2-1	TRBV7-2	TGTGCCAGCAGCTTCGATGGGCTAGCGGGGAATGAGCAGTTCTTC	CASSFDGLAGNEQFF
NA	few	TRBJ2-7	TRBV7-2	TGTGCCAGCAGCTTAGACGGGCCCGACTACGAGCAGTACTTC	CASSLDGPDYEQYF
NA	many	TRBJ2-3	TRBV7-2	TGTGCCAGCAGCTTTGGGCTCACAGATACGCAGTATTTT	CASSFGLTDTQYF
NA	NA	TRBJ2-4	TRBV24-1	TGTGCCACCAGTGATGGAGGGGTTGGCAAAAACATTCAGTACTTC	CATSDGGVGKNIQYF
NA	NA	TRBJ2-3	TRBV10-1	TGCGCGAGCCGCGTCTCTGGGGGGTGGACCACAAACACGCAGTACTTT	CASRVSGGWTTNTQYF
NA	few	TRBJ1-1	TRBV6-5	TGTGCCAGCAGTTCGAACAGCTTAACTGAAGCTTTCTTT	CASSSNSLTEAFF
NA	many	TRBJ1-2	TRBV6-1	TGTGCCAGCAGTGAAGTTGGCGGCCCCTATGGCTACACCTTC	CASSEVGGPYGYTF
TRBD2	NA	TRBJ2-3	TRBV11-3	TGTGCCAGCAGCCTACGTCAAGCGGGAGGTGATAGAGATACGCAGTATTTT	CASSLRQAGGDRDTQYF
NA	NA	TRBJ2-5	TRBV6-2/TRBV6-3	TGTGCCAGCACCCCGTCCGAGGCGGAGACCCAGTACTTC	CASTPSEAETQYF
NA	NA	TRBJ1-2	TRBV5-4	TGTGCCAGCACCAGGTCCCAACGAGGTGGCTACACCTTC	CASTRSQRGGYTF
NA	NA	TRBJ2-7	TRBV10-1	TGCGCCAGCAACTTGACAGAGACCTACGAGCAGTACTTC	CASNLTETYEQYF
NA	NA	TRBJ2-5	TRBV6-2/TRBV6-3	TGTGCCAGCAGCCAAGGGGGGTTTGAGACCCAGTACTTC	CASSQGGFETQYF
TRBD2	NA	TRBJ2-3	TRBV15	TGTGCCACCAGCAGAGAGACTAGCGGGAGAGGGACAGATACGCAGTATTTT	CATSRETSGRGTDTQYF
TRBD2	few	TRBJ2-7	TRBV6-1	TGTGCCAGCAGTCTAGCGGAGAGCTCCTACGAGCAGTACTTC	CASSLAESSYEQYF
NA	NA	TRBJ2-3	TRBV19	TGTGCCAGTAGGCGCCGGGACGGTAGCACTGATACGCAGTATTTT	CASRRRDGSTDTQYF
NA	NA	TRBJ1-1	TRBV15	TGTGCCACCAGCAGAGATCCGAGGTCCACTGAAGCTTTCTTT	CATSRDPRSTEAFF
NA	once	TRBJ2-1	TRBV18	TGTGCCAGCTCATCACGGGATGAGCAGTTCTTC	CASSSRDEQFF
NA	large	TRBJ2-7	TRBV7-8	TGTGCCAGCAGCCCAGCCTTCGGGGGCTACGAGCAGTACTTC	CASSPAFGGYEQYF
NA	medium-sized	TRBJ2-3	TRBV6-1	TGTGCCAGCAGACCTCCGACCGCCAGCACTAGCACAGATACGCAGTATTTT	CASRPPTASTSTDTQYF
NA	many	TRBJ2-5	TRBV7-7	TGTGCTAGCAGCTTCGGACAGCAAGAGACCCAGTACTTC	CASSFGQQETQYF
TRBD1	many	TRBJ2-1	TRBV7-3	TGTGCCAGCAGCCCTCCGGGACAGGTCTACAATGAGCAGTTCTTC	CASSPPGQVYNEQFF
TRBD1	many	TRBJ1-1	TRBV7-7	TGTGCCAGCAGCACAACCGGGACAGAGAACACTGAAGCTTTCTTT	CASSTTGTENTEAFF
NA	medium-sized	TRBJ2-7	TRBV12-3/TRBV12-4	TGTGCCAGCAGGTATCGGGACGGATCCTACGAGCAGTACTTC	CASRYRDGSYEQYF
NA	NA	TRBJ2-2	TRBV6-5	TGTGCCAGCAAGTTGGAGTATAATCCCGGTGCGCTGTATTTT	CASKLEYNPGALYF
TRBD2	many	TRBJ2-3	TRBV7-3	TGTGCCAGCAGCTCGATAGCGGGAGCTAGGACAGATACGCAGTATTTT	CASSSIAGARTDTQYF
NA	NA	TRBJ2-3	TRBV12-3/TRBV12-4	TGTGCCAGCAGTCGGGGGCCAGGGGCCGAAGACACGCAGTATTTC	CASSRGPGAEDTQYF
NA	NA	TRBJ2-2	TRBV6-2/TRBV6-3	TGTGCCAGCAGTCCGGCTAGGAACACCGAGGAGCTGTTTTTT	CASSPARNTEELFF
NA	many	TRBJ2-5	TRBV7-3	TGTGCCAGCAGCTGGGATGGAGAGACCCAGTACTTC	CASSWDGETQYF
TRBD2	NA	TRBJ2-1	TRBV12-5	TGTGCTAGTGGTTTGGGACTAGCGGGGGCCCAAGAGACCCAGTTCTTC	CASGLGLAGAQETQFF
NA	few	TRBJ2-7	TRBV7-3	TGTGCCAGCAGCTTAGATGCCTCCTACAATGAGCAGTACTTC	CASSLDASYNEQYF
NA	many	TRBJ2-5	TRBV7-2	TGTGCCAGCAGCTTAGGGGTTAGCGAGGGCACCCAGTACTTC	CASSLGVSEGTQYF
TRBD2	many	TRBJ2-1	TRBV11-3	TGTGCCAGCAGCCCGGGACTAGCGGGGGGCAATGAGCAGTTCTTC	CASSPGLAGGNEQFF
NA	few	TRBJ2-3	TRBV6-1	TGTGCCAGCACGGGGCAAGCAGGCACAGATACGCAGTATTTT	CASTGQAGTDTQYF
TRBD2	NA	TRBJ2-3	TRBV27	TGTGCCAGCAGTCTTACCGGGGGACTAGCGGGAGTCACAGATACGCAGTATTTT	CASSLTGGLAGVTDTQYF
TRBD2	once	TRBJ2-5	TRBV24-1	TGTGCCACCAGTGAGGTTATTGGACTAGCTGAGACCCAGTACTTC	CATSEVIGLAETQYF
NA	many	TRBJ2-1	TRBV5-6	TGTGCCAGCAGCTCGGACTACAATGAGCAGTTCTTC	CASSSDYNEQFF
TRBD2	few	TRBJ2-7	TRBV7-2	TGTGCCAGCAGCGGGGGGGGGGGGGGGGGAGTCTACGAGCAGTACTTC	CASSGGGGGGVYEQYF
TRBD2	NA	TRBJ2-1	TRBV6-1	TGTGCCAGCACAGTCGGGGGGGGCAATGAGCAGTTCTTC	CASTVGGGNEQFF
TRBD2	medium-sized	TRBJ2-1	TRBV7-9	TGTGCCAGCAGCTTCGAGAGCGGGAGTAGGACCAATGAGCAGTTCTTC	CASSFESGSRTNEQFF
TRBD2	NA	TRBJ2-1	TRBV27	TGCACCAGCAGTTCCCGACTAGCGCCTTACAATGAGCAGTTCTTC	CTSSSRLAPYNEQFF